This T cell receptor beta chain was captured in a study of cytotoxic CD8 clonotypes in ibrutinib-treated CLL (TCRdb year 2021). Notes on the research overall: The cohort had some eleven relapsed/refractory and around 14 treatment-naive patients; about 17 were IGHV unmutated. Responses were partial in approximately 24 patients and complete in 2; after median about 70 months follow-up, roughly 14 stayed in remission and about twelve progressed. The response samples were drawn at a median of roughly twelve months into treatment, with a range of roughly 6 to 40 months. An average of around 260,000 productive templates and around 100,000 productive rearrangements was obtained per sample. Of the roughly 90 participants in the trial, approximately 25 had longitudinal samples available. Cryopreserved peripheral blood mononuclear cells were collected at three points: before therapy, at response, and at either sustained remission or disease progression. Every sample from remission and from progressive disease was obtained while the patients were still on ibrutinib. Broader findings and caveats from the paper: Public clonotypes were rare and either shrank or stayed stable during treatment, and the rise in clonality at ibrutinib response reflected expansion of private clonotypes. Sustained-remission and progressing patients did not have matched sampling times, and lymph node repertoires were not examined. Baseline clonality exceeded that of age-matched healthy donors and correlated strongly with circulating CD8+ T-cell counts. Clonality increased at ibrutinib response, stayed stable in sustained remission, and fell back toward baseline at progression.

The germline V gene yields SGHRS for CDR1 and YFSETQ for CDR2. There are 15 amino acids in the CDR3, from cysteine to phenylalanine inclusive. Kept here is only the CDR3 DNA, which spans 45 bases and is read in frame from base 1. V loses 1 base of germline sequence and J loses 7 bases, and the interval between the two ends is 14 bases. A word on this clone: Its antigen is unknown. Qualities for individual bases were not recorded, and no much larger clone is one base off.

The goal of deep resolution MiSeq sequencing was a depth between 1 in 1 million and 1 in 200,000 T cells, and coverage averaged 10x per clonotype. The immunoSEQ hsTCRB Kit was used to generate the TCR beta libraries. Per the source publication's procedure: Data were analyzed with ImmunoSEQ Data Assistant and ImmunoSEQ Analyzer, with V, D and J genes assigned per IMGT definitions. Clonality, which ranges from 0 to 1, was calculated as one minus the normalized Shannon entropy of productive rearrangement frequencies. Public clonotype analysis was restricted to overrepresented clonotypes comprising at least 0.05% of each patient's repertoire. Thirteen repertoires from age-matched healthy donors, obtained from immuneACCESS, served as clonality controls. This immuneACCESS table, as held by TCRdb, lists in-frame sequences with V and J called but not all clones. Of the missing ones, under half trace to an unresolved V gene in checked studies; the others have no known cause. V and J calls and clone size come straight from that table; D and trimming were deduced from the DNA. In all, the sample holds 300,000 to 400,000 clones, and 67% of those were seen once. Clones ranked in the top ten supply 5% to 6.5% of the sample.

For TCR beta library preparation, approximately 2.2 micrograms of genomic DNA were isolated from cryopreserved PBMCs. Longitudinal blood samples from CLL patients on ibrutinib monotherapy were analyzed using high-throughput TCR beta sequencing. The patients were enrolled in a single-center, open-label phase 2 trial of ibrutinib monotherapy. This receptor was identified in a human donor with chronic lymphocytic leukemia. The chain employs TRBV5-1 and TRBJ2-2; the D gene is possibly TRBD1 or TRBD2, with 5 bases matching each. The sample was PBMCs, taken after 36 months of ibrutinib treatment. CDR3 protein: CASSLIRGNGGELFF. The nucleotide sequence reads TGCGCCAGCAGCTTGATCCGGGGCAATGGCGGGGAGCTGTTTTTT.